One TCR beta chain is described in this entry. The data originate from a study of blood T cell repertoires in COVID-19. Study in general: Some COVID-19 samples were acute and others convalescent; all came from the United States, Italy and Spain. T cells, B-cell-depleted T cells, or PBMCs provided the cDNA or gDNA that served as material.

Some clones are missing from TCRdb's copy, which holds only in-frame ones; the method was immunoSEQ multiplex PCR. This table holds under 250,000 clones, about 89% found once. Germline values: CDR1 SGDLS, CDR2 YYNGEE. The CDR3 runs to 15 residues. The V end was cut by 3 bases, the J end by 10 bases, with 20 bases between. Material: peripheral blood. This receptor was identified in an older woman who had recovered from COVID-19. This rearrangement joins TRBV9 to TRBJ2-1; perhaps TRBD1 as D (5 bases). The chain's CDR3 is CASSDLTVSFKEQFF. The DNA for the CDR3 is TGTGCCAGCAGCGACCTGACAGTATCCTTCAAGGAGCAGTTCTTC.